This T cell receptor (beta chain) was observed in a study of cytomegalovirus exposure and HLA in healthy donors. Study context: Genotyping of under 500 donors showed that roughly 83% belonged to the Caucasian-associated ancestry cluster.

Points from the study as a whole: Cytomegalovirus status was reportedly diagnosed by the classifier with high sensitivity and specificity.

Trimming stripped 3 bases from V and 6 bases from J, with 8 bases between. This CDR3 has 11 amino acids. CDR1 and CDR2 (germline): GTSNPN, SVGIG (reference sequence). 60 Vbeta and 13 Jbeta primers were used in PCR. Assay: immunoSEQ multiplex PCR; the TCRdb copy retains only in-frame clones and omits some. Counted here are about 160,000 clones, 81% occurring once; the ten biggest clones make up 1.3%. Notes on this clone: The antigen is undetermined.

This rearrangement joins TRBV30 to TRBJ1-1; D gene uncertain. The sample taken for sequencing was PBMCs. The sequence came from a man in his forties or fifties in good health and CMV-seropositive. CDR3 sequence: CAWRAGPEAFF. In nucleotides, the CDR3 is TGTGCCTGGAGGGCGGGTCCTGAAGCTTTCTTT.